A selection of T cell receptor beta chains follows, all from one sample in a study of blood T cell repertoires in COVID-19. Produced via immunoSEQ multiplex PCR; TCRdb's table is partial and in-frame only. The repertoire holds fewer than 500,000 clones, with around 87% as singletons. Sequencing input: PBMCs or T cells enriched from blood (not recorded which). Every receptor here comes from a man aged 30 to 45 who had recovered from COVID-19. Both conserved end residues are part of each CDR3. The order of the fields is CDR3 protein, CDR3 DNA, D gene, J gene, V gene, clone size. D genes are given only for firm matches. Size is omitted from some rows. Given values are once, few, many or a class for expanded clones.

CASSLGQGGRAEAFF | TGTGCCAGCAGCTTGGGGCAGGGCGGGAGGGCTGAAGCTTTCTTT | . | TRBJ1-1 | TRBV5-5 | once
CASSDIQGQRLPGELFF | TGTGCCAGCAGTGACATACAGGGGCAAAGGTTACCCGGGGAGCTGTTTTTT | TRBD1 | TRBJ2-2 | TRBV6-1 | .
CASSPSGGPLAGELFF | TGTGCCAGCAGTCCATCGGGGGGGCCGTTGGCCGGGGAGCTGTTTTTT | TRBD2 | TRBJ2-2 | TRBV9 | .
CASSFTTNYGYTF | TGTGCCAGCAGCTTCACTACTAACTATGGCTACACCTTC | . | TRBJ1-2 | TRBV7-9 | .
CASAGFGQDTEAFF | TGTGCCAGCGCCGGCTTTGGACAGGACACTGAAGCTTTCTTT | TRBD1 | TRBJ1-1 | TRBV6-5 | .
CASRLVSVVNTEAFF | TGTGCCAGCAGGCTAGTGAGCGTAGTGAACACTGAAGCTTTCTTT | . | TRBJ1-1 | TRBV2 | .
CAWSRLSAGELFF | TGTGCCTGGAGTCGACTGTCGGCCGGGGAGCTGTTTTTT | . | TRBJ2-2 | TRBV30 | few
CASNDPWGSGTDTQYF | TGTGCCAGTAACGATCCTTGGGGTAGCGGCACAGATACGCAGTATTTT | . | TRBJ2-3 | TRBV19 | .
CAIRKGGGGTNYGYTF | TGTGCCATCAGGAAAGGGGGTGGGGGTACTAACTATGGCTACACCTTC | . | TRBJ1-2 | TRBV10-3 | .
CASASGVTGSEQYF | TGTGCCAGCGCCTCTGGCGTGACAGGAAGTGAGCAGTACTTC | . | TRBJ2-7 | TRBV6-5 | .
CASSPSTSGGKFNEQFF | TGTGCCAGCAGCCCCTCGACTAGCGGGGGGAAATTCAATGAGCAGTTCTTC | TRBD2 | TRBJ2-1 | TRBV9 | many
CASTRPGEETQYF | TGTGCCAGCACAAGGCCGGGGGAAGAGACCCAGTACTTC | . | TRBJ2-5 | TRBV11-2 | .
CATSDAGQSSTDTQYF | TGTGCCACCAGTGATGCGGGACAGTCAAGCACAGATACGCAGTATTTT | . | TRBJ2-3 | TRBV24-1 | .
CAWKLYAISNYGYTF | TGTGCCTGGAAACTATACGCGATATCTAACTATGGCTACACCTTC | . | TRBJ1-2 | TRBV30 | .
CASSTQGYGNQPQHF | TGTGCCAGTAGTACTCAGGGATATGGCAATCAGCCCCAGCATTTT | . | TRBJ1-5 | TRBV19 | .
CASSEIWVLEGNTDTQYF | TGTGCCAGCAGTGAAATTTGGGTTCTAGAGGGAAACACAGATACGCAGTATTTT | . | TRBJ2-3 | TRBV6-1 | .
CASTLKGQYSNQPQHF | TGTGCCAGTACCCTGAAGGGGCAGTATAGCAATCAGCCCCAGCATTTT | . | TRBJ1-5 | TRBV19 | few
CASSYVSEAFF | TGTGCCAGCAGTTACGTCTCTGAAGCTTTCTTT | . | TRBJ1-1 | TRBV6-2/TRBV6-3 | .
CASSPLDGGNSPLHF | TGTGCCAGCAGCCCATTGGATGGCGGTAATTCACCCCTCCACTTT | . | TRBJ1-6 | TRBV5-5 | .
CASSAFRTRSSYEQYF | TGTGCCAGCAGCGCTTTCCGGACTAGGAGCTCCTACGAGCAGTACTTC | TRBD2 | TRBJ2-7 | TRBV7-9 | .
CASSLAPTGGEQFF | TGTGCCAGCAGCTTGGCCCCTACGGGTGGCGAGCAGTTCTTC | . | TRBJ2-1 | TRBV5-5 | .
CASGGTNTNTGELFF | TGTGCTAGTGGGGGGACAAACACGAACACCGGGGAGCTGTTTTTT | . | TRBJ2-2 | TRBV12-5 | .
CASSQEEGEQYF | TGTGCCAGCAGCCAAGAGGAGGGAGAGCAGTACTTC | . | TRBJ2-7 | TRBV4-2 | .
CASSAGGNEQFF | TGTGCCAGCAGCGCGGGGGGCAATGAGCAGTTCTTC | TRBD2 | TRBJ2-1 | TRBV9 | .
CASSPRTGTLSYNEQFF | TGTGCCAGCAGCCCACGGACAGGGACTCTCTCCTACAATGAGCAGTTCTTC | TRBD1 | TRBJ2-1 | TRBV9 | .
CAWSQGIATLHF | TGTGCCTGGAGCCAAGGCATAGCTACCCTCCACTTT | . | TRBJ1-6 | TRBV30 | .
CASSNRGVEQYF | TGTGCCAGTAGTAACAGGGGGGTCGAGCAGTACTTC | TRBD1 | TRBJ2-7 | TRBV19 | .
CASSRTGEGYSGNTIYF | TGTGCCAGCAGTAGGACAGGGGAGGGATACTCTGGAAACACCATATATTTT | TRBD1 | TRBJ1-3 | TRBV27 | .
CASSQLRAGNSPLHF | TGTGCCAGCAGCCAACTTCGGGCAGGGAATTCACCCCTCCACTTT | . | TRBJ1-6 | TRBV3-1/TRBV3-2 | .
CASSQSGTRPNNEQFF | TGTGCCAGCAGCCAATCCGGGACTCGACCTAACAATGAGCAGTTCTTC | . | TRBJ2-1 | TRBV3-1/TRBV3-2 | .
CASSRDRVATNEKLFF | TGTGCCAGCAGCCGTGACAGGGTAGCAACTAATGAAAAACTGTTTTTT | TRBD1 | TRBJ1-4 | TRBV5-4 | .
CASKGNSYNEQFF | TGTGCCAGCAAGGGGAATTCCTACAATGAGCAGTTCTTC | . | TRBJ2-1 | TRBV28 | .
CASSLTQVAYGYTF | TGTGCCAGCAGCCTAACCCAGGTGGCCTATGGCTACACCTTC | . | TRBJ1-2 | TRBV6-2/TRBV6-3 | .
CATSKEIYPSHEQFF | TGTGCCACCAGCAAAGAGATTTACCCTAGCCATGAGCAGTTCTTC | . | TRBJ2-1 | TRBV15 | .
CASSQDRGGEKLFF | TGTGCCAGCTCACAAGACAGGGGAGGTGAAAAACTGTTTTTT | TRBD1 | TRBJ1-4 | TRBV18 | .
CASSLVRYQPQHF | TGTGCCAGCAGCTTAGTGCGCTATCAGCCCCAGCATTTT | . | TRBJ1-5 | TRBV7-2 | few
CATSRSTDTQYF | TGCGCCACCAGTCGGAGCACAGATACGCAGTATTTT | . | TRBJ2-3 | TRBV10-1 | .
CASSIRQLNTEAFF | TGTGCCAGTAGTATCCGACAGTTGAACACTGAAGCTTTCTTT | . | TRBJ1-1 | TRBV19 | .
CAWSWTGAYEQYF | TGTGCCTGGAGCTGGACAGGGGCCTACGAGCAGTACTTC | TRBD1 | TRBJ2-7 | TRBV30 | .
CASSLASREKLFF | TGTGCCAGCAGCTTAGCGTCCCGGGAAAAACTGTTTTTT | . | TRBJ1-4 | TRBV7-8 | .
CASSLGWTGTKNTEAFF | TGCGCCAGCAGCTTGGGGTGGACAGGTACAAAGAACACTGAAGCTTTCTTT | TRBD1 | TRBJ1-1 | TRBV5-1 | .
CASSLAGQGHYEQYF | TGCGCCAGCAGCTTGGCCGGCCAGGGACACTACGAGCAGTACTTC | . | TRBJ2-7 | TRBV5-1 | once
CASSQVGGDTEAFF | TGTGCCAGCAGCCAGGTTGGGGGGGACACTGAAGCTTTCTTT | . | TRBJ1-1 | TRBV3-1/TRBV3-2 | .
CASGTGLYGYTF | TGTGCCAGCGGGACAGGCCTTTATGGCTACACCTTC | TRBD1 | TRBJ1-2 | TRBV6-5 | .
CASSPTGGRGETQYF | TGTGCCAGCTCACCTACGGGGGGGCGAGGCGAGACCCAGTACTTC | TRBD2 | TRBJ2-5 | TRBV18 | .
CASSRGGITDTQYF | TGTGCCAGCAGCCGGGGGGGTATCACAGATACGCAGTATTTT | TRBD2 | TRBJ2-3 | TRBV13 | .
CASSLYRARVSTGELFF | TGTGCCAGCAGCTTATACAGGGCGCGGGTTAGCACCGGGGAGCTGTTTTTT | . | TRBJ2-2 | TRBV7-2 | .
CASRTGQGLMNTEAFF | TGTGCCAGTAGAACGGGACAGGGGTTAATGAACACTGAAGCTTTCTTT | TRBD1 | TRBJ1-1 | TRBV19 | .
CASSDFGQSAQPQHF | TGTGCCAGCAGTGACTTTGGACAATCAGCCCAGCCCCAGCATTTT | . | TRBJ1-5 | TRBV6-4 | few
CASISRDRGSPLGNTEAFF | TGTGCCAGCATTAGCCGGGACAGGGGATCCCCGTTAGGAAACACTGAAGCTTTCTTT | TRBD1 | TRBJ1-1 | TRBV3-1/TRBV3-2 | few
CASSETDRPYGYTF | TGTGCCAGCAGTGAAACAGACAGGCCTTATGGCTACACCTTC | . | TRBJ1-2 | TRBV2 | .
CASRGTANTEAFF | TGTGCCAGCAGAGGGACAGCGAACACTGAAGCTTTCTTT | TRBD1 | TRBJ1-1 | TRBV6-5 | .
CASSLGVTEAFF | TGTGCCAGCAGCTTAGGAGTCACTGAAGCTTTCTTT | . | TRBJ1-1 | TRBV7-8 | .